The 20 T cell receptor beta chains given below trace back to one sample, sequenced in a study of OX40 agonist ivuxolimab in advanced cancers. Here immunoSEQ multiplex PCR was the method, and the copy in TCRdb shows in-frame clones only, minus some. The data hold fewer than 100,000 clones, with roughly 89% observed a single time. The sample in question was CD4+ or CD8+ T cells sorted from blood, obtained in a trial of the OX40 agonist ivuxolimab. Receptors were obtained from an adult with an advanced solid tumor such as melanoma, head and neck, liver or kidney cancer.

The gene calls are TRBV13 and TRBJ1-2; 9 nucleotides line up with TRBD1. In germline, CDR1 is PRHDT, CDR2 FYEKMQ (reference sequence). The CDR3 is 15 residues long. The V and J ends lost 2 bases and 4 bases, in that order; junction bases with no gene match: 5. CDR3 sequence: CASSLKGQGGYGYTF. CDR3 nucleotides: TGTGCCAGCAGCTTAAAGGGACAGGGTGGCTATGGCTACACCTTC.

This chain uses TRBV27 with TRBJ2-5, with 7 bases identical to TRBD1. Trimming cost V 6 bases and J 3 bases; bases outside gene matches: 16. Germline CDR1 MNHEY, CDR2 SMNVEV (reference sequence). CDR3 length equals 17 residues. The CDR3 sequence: CASSDYPPGQNKETQYF. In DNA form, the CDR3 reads TGTGCCAGCAGCGACTATCCTCCGGGACAGAATAAAGAGACCCAGTACTTC.

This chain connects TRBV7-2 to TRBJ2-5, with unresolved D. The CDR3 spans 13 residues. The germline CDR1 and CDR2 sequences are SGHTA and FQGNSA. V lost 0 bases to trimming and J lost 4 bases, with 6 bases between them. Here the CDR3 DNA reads TGTGCCAGCAGCTTAGCTTTCGGAGAGACCCAGTACTTC. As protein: CASSLAFGETQYF.

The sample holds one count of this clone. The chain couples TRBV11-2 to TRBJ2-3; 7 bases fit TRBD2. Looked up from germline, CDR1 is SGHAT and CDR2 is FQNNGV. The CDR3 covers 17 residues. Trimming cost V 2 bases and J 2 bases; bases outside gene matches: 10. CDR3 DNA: TGTGCCAGCAGCTTACCCGGTAGCGGGTCTATCACAGATACGCAGTATTTT. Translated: CASSLPGSGSITDTQYF.

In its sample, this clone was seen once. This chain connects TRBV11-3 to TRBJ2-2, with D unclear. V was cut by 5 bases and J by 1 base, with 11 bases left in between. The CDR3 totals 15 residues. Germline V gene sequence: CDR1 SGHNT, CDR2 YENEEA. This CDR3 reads CASSIPRMNTGELFF. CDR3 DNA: TGTGCCAGCAGCATCCCCCGGATGAACACCGGGGAGCTGTTTTTT.

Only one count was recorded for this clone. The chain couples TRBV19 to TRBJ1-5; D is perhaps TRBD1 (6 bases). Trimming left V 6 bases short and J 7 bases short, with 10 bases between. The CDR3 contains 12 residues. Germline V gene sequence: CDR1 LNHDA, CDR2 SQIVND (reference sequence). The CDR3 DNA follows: TGTGCCAGTAGGGTAGGGGGGCAGCCCCAGCATTTT. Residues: CASRVGGQPQHF.

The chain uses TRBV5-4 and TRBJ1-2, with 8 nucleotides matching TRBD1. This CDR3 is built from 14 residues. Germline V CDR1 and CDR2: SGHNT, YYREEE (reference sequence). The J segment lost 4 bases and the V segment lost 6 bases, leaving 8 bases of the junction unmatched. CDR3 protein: CASIVRGPGYGYTF. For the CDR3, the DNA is TGTGCCAGCATTGTCAGGGGGCCGGGCTATGGCTACACCTTC.

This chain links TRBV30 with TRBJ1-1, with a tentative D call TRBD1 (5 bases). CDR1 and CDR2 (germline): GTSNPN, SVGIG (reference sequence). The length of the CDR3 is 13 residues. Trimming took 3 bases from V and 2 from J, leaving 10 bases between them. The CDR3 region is CAWSPGTNTEAFF. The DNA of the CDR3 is TGTGCCTGGAGCCCAGGGACTAACACTGAAGCTTTCTTT.

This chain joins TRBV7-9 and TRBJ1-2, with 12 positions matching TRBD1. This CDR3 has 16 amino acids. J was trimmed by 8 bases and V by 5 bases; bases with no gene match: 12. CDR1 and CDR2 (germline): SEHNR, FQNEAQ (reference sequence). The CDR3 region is CASSLEGTGGGGGYTF. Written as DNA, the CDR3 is TGTGCCAGCAGCCTAGAGGGGACAGGGGGCGGTGGAGGCTACACCTTC.

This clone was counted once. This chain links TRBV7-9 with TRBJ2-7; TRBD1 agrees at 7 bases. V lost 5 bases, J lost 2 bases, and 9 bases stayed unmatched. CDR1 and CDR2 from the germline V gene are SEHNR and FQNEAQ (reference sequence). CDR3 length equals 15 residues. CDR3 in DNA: TGTGCCAGCAGCCCAAGGTGGACAGGTACCTACGAGCAGTACTTC. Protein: CASSPRWTGTYEQYF. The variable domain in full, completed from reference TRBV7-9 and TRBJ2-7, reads DTGVSQNPRHKITKRGQNVTFRCDPISEHNRLYWYRQTLGQGPEFLTYFQNEAQLEKSRLLSDRFSAERPKGSFSTLEIQRTEQGDSAMYLCASSPRWTGTYEQYFGPGTRLTVT.

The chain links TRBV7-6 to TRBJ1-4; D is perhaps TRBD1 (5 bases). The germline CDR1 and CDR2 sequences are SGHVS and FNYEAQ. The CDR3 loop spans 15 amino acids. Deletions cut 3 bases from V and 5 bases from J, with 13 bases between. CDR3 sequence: CASSLIRDPNEKLFF. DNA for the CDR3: TGTGCCAGCAGCTTGATCAGGGACCCCAATGAAAAACTGTTTTTT. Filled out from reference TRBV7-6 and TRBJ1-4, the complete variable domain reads GAGVSQSPRYKVTKRGQDVALRCDPISGHVSLYWYRQALGQGPEFLTYFNYEAQQDKSGLPNDRFSAERPEGSISTLTIQRTEQRDSAMYRCASSLIRDPNEKLFFGSGTQLSVL.

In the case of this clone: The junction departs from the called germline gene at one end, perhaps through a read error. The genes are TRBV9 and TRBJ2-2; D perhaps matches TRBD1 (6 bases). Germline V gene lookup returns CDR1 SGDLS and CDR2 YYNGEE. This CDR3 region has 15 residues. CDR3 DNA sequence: TGTGCCAGCGGCCGCCGACAGGAAAACATCGGGGAGCTGTTTTTT. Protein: CASGRRQENIGELFF.

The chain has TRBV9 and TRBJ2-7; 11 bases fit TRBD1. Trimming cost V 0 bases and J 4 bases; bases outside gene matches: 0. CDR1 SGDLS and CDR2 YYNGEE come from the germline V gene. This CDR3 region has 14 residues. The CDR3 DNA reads TGTGCCAGCAGCGTAGGGGACAGGGGGTACGAGCAGTACTTC. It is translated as CASSVGDRGYEQYF.

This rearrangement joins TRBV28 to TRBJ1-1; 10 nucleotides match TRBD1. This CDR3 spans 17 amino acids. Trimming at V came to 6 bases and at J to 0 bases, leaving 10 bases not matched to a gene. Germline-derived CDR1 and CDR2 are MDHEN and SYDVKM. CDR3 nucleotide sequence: TGTGCCAGCAGGATGACAGGGGGCGCAAGGTTGAACACTGAAGCTTTCTTT. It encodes CASRMTGGARLNTEAFF.

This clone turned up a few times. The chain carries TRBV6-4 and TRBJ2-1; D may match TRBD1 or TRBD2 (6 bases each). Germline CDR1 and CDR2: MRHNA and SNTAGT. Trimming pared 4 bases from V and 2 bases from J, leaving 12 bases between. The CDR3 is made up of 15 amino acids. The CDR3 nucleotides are TGTGCCAGCAGTGTAGCCGGGGGCGCCTACAATGAGCAGTTCTTC. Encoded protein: CASSVAGGAYNEQFF.

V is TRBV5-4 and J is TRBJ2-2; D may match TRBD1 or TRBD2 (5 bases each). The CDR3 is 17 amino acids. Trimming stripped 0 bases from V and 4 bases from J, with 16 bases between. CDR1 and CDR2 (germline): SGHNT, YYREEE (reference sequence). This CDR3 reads CASSLGPPGAFTGELFF. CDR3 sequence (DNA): TGTGCCAGCAGCTTGGGGCCCCCCGGGGCTTTCACCGGGGAGCTGTTTTTT.

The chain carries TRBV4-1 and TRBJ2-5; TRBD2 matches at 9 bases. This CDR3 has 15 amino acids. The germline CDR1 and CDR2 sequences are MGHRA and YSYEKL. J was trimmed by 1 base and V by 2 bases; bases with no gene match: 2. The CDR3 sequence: CASSQSAGGQETQYF. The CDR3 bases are TGCGCCAGCAGCCAATCAGCGGGAGGCCAAGAGACCCAGTACTTC.

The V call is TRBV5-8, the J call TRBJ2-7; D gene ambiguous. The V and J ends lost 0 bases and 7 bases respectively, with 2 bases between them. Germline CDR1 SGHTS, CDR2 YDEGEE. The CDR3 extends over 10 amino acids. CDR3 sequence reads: CASSLVEQYF. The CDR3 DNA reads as TGTGCCAGCAGCTTGGTTGAGCAGTACTTC.

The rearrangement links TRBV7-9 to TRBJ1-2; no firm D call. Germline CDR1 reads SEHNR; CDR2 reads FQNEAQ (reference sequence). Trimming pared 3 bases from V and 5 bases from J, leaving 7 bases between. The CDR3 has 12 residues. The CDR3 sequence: CASSLNMYGYTF. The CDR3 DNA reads TGTGCCAGCAGCTTGAATATGTATGGCTACACCTTC. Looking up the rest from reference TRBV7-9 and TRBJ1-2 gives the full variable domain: DTGVSQNPRHKITKRGQNVTFRCDPISEHNRLYWYRQTLGQGPEFLTYFQNEAQLEKSRLLSDRFSAERPKGSFSTLEIQRTEQGDSAMYLCASSLNMYGYTFGSGTRLTVV.

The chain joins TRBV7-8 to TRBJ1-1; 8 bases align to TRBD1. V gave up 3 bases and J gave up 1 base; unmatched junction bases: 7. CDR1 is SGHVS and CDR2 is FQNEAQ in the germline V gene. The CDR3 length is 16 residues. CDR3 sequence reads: CASSFRTGQSNTEAFF. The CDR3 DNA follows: TGTGCCAGCAGCTTCAGGACAGGGCAGTCGAACACTGAAGCTTTCTTT.